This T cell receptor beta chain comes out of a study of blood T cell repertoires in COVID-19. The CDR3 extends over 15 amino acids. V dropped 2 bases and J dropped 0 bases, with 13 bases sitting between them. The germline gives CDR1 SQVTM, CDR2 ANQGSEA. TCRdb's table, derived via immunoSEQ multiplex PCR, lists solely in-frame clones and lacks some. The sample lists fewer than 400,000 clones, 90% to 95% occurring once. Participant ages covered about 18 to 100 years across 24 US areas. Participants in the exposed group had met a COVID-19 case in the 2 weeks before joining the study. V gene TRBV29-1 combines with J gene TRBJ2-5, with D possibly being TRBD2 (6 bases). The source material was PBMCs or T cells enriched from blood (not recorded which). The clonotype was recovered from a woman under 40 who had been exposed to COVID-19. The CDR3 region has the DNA TGCAGCGTTGAAAAATCGGGGGACCACCAAGAGACCCAGTACTTC. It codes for CSVEKSGDHQETQYF. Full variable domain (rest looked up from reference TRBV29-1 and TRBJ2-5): SAVISQKPSRDICQRGTSLTIQCQVDSQVTMMFWYRQQPGQSLTLIATANQGSEATYESGFVIDKFPISRPNLTFSTLTVSNMSPEDSSIYLCSVEKSGDHQETQYFGPGTRLLVL.